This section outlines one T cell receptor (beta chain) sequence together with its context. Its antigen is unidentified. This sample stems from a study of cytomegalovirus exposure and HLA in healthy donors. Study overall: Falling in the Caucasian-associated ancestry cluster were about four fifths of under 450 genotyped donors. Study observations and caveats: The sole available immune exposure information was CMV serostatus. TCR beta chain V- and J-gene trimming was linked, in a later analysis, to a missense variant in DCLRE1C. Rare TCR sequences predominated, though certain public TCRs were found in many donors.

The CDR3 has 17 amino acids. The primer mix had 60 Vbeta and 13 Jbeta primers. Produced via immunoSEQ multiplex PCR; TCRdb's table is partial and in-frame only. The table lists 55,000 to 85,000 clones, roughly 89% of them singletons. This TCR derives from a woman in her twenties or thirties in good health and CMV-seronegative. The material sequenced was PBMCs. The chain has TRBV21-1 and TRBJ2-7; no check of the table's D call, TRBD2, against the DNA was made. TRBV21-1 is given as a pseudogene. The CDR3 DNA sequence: TGTGCCAGCAGCAAAGTTAGCGGGAGAAAAGGACCCTACGAGCAGTACTTC. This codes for CASSKVSGRKGPYEQYF.